This T cell receptor beta chain was found in a study of blood T cell repertoires in COVID-19 (dated by TCRdb to between 2020 and 2021). Turning to the overall study: Samples from collaborators originated in the United States, Italy and Spain and spanned both the acute and convalescent phases of COVID-19. The material from the prospective study consisted of cDNA or gDNA derived from T cells, B-cell-depleted T cells, or PBMCs. The samples were drawn from two sources: the first 160 participants of the ongoing ImmuneRACE study, and some 1,300 subjects contributed by 6 global collaborators. A freely available public database, intended as a resource for researchers studying the immune response to SARS-CoV-2, is where the repertoires were released. A de-identified subject ID, COVID-19 status, age in years and sex were almost always included in the sample metadata. Deeply sampled blood TCRbeta repertoires from subjects exposed to, actively infected with, or recovered from COVID-19 were included in the dataset. Where available, HLA class I and class II types were obtained from metadata supplied by the sample provider rather than from assay-based typing. The paper as a whole reports these results and caveats: How much clinical and demographic metadata was included differed by source and by participant, and the metadata was provided uncurated.

On this clone: Its cognate antigen has yet to be identified. Within one base of it there is no much larger clone, and no base qualities were kept.

TCRbeta CDR3 regions were amplified from genomic DNA using the immunoSEQ Assay, a bias-controlled multiplex PCR. Per the original workflow: The number of nucleated cells in each sample was estimated from the amplification of reference gene primers within the assay. To quantify the absolute abundance of each unique TCRbeta CDR3 rearrangement, sequence reads were collapsed and filtered. For each sample, productive Simpson clonality was calculated as the square root of Simpson's diversity index over productive rearrangements. The table comes from immuneACCESS by way of TCRdb, which keeps in-frame sequences with V and J called. Part of the clones is missing from these tables; in studies checked, under half for an unresolved V gene and the rest for unknown reasons. The V and J calls and clone size are taken from that table; D and trimming were inferred from the DNA. The sample table records some 190,000 clones; around 85% of these occur just once. Around 6.9% of the sample lies in the top ten.

One collaborating source in Seattle enrolled patients during active infection and followed them longitudinally through the course of disease. Each collaborating institution followed its own protocols to collect whole blood in K2EDTA tubes. For TCRbeta analysis, collaborators shipped samples in one of three forms: frozen whole blood, isolated PBMCs, or DNA extracted from either of those sample types. CDR1 and CDR2 are read off the germline V gene as SGHRS and YFSETQ. The CDR3 spans 13 residues, from the cysteine through the phenylalanine. The entry retains the CDR3 DNA only, 39 bases that are in frame from base 1. V was cut back by 1 base and J by 3 bases, leaving a gap of 7 bases between them.

The rearrangement combines TRBV5-1 with TRBJ1-1; the D region possibly corresponds to TRBD1 (6 bases align). The sample consisted of peripheral blood. The clonotype was recovered from a man aged 80 or over with COVID-19, enrolled during active disease. At the DNA level, the sequence is TGCGCCAGCAGCTTGTCAGGGGACACTGAAGCTTTCTTT. It is translated as CASSLSGDTEAFF.